This T cell receptor (beta chain) came from a study of a mutant IDH1 vaccine in newly diagnosed glioma. As for the study in general: Vaccines began 4-6 weeks after radiotherapy alone, or with temozolomide cycles.

Concerning this clone: What it binds is not known.

The germline gives CDR1 SGHRS, CDR2 YFSETQ. The CDR3 is 14 residues long. Trimming shortened V by 2 bases and J by 1 base, and 10 bases separated the two germline ends. Assay: immunoSEQ multiplex PCR; the TCRdb copy retains only in-frame clones and omits some. The sample includes tens of thousands of clones, over 85% of them seen just once. Time point reported: week 47, end of study. The study gave 300 ug of mutant IDH1 20-mer peptide per vaccine dose, with topical imiquimod. All eight of the vaccinations patients received fell in weeks 1, 3, 5, 7, 11, 15, 19 and 23. Each tumor in the donors was a new WHO grade 3 or 4 astrocytoma, IDH1-mutant and ATRX-lost.

The rearrangement joins TRBV5-1 to TRBJ2-7, with a weak D call TRBD1 (5 bases). The clonotype comes from a woman aged 50 to 60 with glioma. Sample: PBMCs, taken from a glioma patient whose treatment included an IDH1 peptide vaccine. CDR3 in amino acids: CASSFAGISYEQYF. The DNA of the CDR3 is TGCGCCAGCAGCTTTGCAGGGATTTCCTACGAGCAGTACTTC.